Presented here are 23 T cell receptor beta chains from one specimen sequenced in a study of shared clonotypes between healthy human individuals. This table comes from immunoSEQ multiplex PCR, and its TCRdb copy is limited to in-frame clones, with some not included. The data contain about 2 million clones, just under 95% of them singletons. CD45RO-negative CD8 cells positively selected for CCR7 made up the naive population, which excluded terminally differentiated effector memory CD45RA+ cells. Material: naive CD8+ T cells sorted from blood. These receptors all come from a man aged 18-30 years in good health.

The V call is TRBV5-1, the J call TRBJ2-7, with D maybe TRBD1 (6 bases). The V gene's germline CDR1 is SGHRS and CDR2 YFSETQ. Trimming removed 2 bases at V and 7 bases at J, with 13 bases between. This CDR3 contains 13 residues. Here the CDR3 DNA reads TGCGCCAGCAGCTTACAGGGTTATGAAGAGCAGTACTTC. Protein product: CASSLQGYEEQYF.

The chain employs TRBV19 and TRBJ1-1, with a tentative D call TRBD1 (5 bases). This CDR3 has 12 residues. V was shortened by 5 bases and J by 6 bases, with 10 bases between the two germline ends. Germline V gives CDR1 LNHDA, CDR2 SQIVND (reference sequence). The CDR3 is CASSPKGAEAFF. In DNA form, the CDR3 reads TGTGCCAGTAGTCCGAAAGGGGCTGAAGCTTTCTTT.

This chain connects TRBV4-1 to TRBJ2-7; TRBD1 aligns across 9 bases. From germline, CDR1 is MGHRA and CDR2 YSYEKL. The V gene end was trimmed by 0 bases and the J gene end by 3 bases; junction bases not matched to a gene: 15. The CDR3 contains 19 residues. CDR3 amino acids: CASSQEGTPGTGRYYEQYF. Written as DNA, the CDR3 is TGCGCCAGCAGCCAAGAAGGGACCCCCGGGACAGGGAGGTACTACGAGCAGTACTTC.

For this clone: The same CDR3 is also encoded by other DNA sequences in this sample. This CDR3 reads CAWSDLTDTQYF. In DNA form, the CDR3 reads TGTGCCTGGAGTGACCTGACAGATACGCAGTATTTT. The rearrangement uses TRBV30 and TRBJ2-3; D is ambiguous. Germline CDR1 reads GTSNPN; CDR2 reads SVGIG (reference sequence). CDR3 length: 12 residues. V was shortened by 1 base and J by 3 bases, with 5 bases between the two germline ends. Full variable domain (outside the CDR3, taken from reference TRBV30 and TRBJ2-3): SQTIHQWPATLVQPVGSPLSLECTVEGTSNPNLYWYRQAAGRGLQLLFYSVGIGQISSEVPQNLSASRPQDRQFILSSKKLLLSDSGFYLCAWSDLTDTQYFGPGTRLTVL.

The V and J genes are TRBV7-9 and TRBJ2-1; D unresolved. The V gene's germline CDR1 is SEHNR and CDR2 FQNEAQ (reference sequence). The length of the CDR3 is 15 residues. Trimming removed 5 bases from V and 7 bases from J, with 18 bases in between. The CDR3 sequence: CASSPPRSPDNEQFF. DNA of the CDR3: TGTGCCAGCAGCCCTCCCCGGTCCCCAGATAATGAGCAGTTCTTC.

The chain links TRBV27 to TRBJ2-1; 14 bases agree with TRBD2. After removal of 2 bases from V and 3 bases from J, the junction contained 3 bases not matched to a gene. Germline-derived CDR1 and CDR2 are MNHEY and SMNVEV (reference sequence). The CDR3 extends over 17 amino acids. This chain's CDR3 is CASSLRGLAGVYNEQFF. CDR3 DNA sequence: TGTGCCAGCAGTTTAAGGGGACTAGCGGGAGTCTACAATGAGCAGTTCTTC.

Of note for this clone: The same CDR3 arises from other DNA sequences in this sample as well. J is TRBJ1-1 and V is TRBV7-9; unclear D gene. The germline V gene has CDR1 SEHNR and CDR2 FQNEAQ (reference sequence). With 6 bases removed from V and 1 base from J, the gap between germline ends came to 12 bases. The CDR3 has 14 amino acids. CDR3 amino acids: CASSYSEGNTEAFF. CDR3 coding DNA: TGTGCCAGCAGTTATTCCGAGGGGAACACTGAAGCTTTCTTT.

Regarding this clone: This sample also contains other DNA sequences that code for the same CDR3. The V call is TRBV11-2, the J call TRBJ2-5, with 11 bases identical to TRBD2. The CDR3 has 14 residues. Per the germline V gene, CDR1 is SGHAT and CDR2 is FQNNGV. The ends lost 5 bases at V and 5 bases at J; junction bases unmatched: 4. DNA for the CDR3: TGTGCCAGCAGCCCTCTAGCGGGAGGCGAGACCCAGTACTTC. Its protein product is CASSPLAGGETQYF.

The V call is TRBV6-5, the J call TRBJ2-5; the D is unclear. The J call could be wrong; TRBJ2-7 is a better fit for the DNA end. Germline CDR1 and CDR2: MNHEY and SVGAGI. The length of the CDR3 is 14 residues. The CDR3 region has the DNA TGTGCCAGCAGTCCTTTGGATTCCTCCTACGAGCAGTACTTC. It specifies CASSPLDSSYEQYF.

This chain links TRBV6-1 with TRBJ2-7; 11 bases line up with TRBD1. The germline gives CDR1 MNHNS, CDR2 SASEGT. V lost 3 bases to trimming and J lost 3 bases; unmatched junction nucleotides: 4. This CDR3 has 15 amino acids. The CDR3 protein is CASSDGQGAIYEQYF. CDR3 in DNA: TGTGCCAGCAGTGATGGACAGGGGGCTATCTACGAGCAGTACTTC.

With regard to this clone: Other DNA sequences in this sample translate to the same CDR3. The CDR3 DNA sequence: TGTGCCAGCAGCCCTACAGAGAACACTGAAGCTTTCTTT. Protein sequence: CASSPTENTEAFF. The V gene is TRBV7-9, the J gene TRBJ1-1; D unresolved. Deletions cut 5 bases from V and 1 base from J, with 8 bases between. CDR1 and CDR2 from the germline V gene are SEHNR and FQNEAQ (reference sequence). The length of the CDR3 is 13 residues. Full variable domain (missing parts from reference TRBV7-9 and TRBJ1-1): DTGVSQNPRHKITKRGQNVTFRCDPISEHNRLYWYRQTLGQGPEFLTYFQNEAQLEKSRLLSDRFSAERPKGSFSTLEIQRTEQGDSAMYLCASSPTENTEAFFGQGTRLTVV.

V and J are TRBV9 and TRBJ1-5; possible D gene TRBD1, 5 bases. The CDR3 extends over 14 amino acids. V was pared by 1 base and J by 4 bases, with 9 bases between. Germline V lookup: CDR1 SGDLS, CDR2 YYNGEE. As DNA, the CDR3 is TGTGCCAGCAGCGTATCAGGGACTAATCAGCCCCAGCATTTT. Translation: CASSVSGTNQPQHF. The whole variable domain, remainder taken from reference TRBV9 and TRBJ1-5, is DSGVTQTPKHLITATGQRVTLRCSPRSGDLSVYWYQQSLDQGLQFLIQYYNGEERAKGNILERFSAQQFPDLHSELNLSSLELGDSALYFCASSVSGTNQPQHFGDGTRLSIL.

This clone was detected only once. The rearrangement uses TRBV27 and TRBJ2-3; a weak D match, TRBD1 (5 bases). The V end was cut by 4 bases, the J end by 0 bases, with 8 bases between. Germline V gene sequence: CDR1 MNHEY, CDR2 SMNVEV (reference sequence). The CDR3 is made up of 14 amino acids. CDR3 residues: CASSSPGSTDTQYF. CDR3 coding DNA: TGTGCCAGCAGTTCCCCAGGGAGCACAGATACGCAGTATTTT.

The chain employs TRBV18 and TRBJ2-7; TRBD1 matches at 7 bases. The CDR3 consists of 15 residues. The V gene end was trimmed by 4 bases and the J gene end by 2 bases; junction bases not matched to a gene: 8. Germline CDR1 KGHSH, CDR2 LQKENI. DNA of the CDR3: TGTGCCAGCTCACACCCGACAGGGCTTCCCTACGAGCAGTACTTC. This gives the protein CASSHPTGLPYEQYF.

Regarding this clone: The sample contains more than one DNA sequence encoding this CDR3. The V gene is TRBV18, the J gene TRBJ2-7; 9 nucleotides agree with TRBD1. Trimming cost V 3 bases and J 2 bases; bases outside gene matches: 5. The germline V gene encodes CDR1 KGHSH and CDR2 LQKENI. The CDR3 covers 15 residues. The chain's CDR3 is CASSPRDRVAYEQYF. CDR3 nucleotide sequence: TGTGCCAGCTCACCCCGGGACAGGGTAGCCTACGAGCAGTACTTC.

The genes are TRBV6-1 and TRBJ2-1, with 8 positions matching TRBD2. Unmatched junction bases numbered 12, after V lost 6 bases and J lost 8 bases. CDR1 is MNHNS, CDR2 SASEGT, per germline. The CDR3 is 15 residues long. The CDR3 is CASRALPGGGDEQFF. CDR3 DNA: TGTGCCAGCAGAGCCCTGCCGGGAGGGGGTGATGAGCAGTTCTTC.

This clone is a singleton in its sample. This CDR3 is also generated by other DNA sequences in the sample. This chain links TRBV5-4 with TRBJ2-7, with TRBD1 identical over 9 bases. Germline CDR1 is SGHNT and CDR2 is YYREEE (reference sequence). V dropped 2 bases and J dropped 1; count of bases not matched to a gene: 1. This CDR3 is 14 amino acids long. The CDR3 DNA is TGTGCCAGCAGCTTCGGGACAGGGTCCTACGAGCAGTACTTC. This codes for CASSFGTGSYEQYF.

The CDR3 bases are TGTGCCAGTAGTACCCCTAAGAGGGAACTAACCTACGAGCAGTACTTC. Protein: CASSTPKRELTYEQYF. The chain employs TRBV19 and TRBJ2-7; TRBD2 might be the D (5 bases). Germline V gene lookup returns CDR1 LNHDA and CDR2 SQIVND (reference sequence). The CDR3 sequence is 16 residues long. The V end lost 4 bases, the J end lost 2 bases, and 18 bases lay between the germline ends.

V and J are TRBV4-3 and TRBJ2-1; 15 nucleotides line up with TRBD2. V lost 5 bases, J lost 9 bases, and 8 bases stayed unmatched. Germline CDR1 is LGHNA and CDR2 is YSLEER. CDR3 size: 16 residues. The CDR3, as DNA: TGCGCCAGCAGCTATGGACTAGCGGGAGGGCCGGCTGAGCAGTTCTTC. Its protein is CASSYGLAGGPAEQFF.

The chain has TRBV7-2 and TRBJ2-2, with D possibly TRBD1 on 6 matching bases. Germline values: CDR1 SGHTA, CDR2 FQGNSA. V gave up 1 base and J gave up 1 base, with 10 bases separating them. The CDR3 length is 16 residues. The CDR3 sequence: CASSLDTGKNTGELFF. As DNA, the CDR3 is TGTGCCAGCAGCTTAGACACAGGGAAGAACACCGGGGAGCTGTTTTTT.

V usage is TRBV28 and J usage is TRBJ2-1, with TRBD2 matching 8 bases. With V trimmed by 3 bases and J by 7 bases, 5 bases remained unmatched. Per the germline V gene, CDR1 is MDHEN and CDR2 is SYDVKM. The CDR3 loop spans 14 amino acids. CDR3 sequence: CASSFGGGHNEQFF. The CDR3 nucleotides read TGTGCCAGCAGTTTTGGCGGGGGGCATAATGAGCAGTTCTTC.

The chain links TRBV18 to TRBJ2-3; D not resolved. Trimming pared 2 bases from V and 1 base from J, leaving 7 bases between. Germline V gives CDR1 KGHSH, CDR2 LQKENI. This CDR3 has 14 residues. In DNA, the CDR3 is TGTGCCAGCTCACCAGGTTCTCGCACAGATACGCAGTATTTT. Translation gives CASSPGSRTDTQYF.

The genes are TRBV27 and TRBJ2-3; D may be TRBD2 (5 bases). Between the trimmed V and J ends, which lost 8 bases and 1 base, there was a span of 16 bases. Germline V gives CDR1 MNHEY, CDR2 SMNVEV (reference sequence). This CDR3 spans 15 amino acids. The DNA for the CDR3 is TGTGCCAGCCTACCTTTCCGGGAAGGCACAGATACGCAGTATTTT. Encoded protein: CASLPFREGTDTQYF.